This TCR beta chain was captured by sequencing in a study of cytomegalovirus exposure and HLA in healthy donors (dated by TCRdb to about 2017). Notes on the research overall: An earlier analysis of under 600 of the donors reported 250 to 300 Gb of sequence data and more than 90 million unique TCR beta sequences from about 180 million T cells. The T cell repertoires of 666 subjects were profiled by immunosequencing and related to cytomegalovirus serostatus. A later analysis re-analyzed previously published TCR beta repertoires from 550 to 700 donors and added high-resolution HLA genotyping to study TCR occurrence patterns. The later analysis used no new phenotypic data to find candidate immune exposures, relying instead on TCR beta sequences and their occurrence across donors. In addition to the first cohort of 666 subjects, a separate validation cohort of 120 different subjects was used. Donor age, sex, ethnicity and CMV serostatus were compiled together with the repertoire data. Approximately 300 gigabases of sequencing data and approximately 93 million unique TCR sequences were included in an early release covering several hundred HLA-typed donors. Of the roughly 400 genotyped donors, over 80% were placed in the genetic ancestry cluster associated with self-reported Caucasian donors. All discovery cohort repertoires had been generated on a single sequencing platform. On average, 235,054 unique TCR beta nucleotide sequences were sequenced per donor among a few hundred genotyped donors of the cohort, with roughly 20% of those sequences being non-productive. An earlier analysis of 450 to 750 of the donors used high-throughput TCR beta sequencing to judge whether each TCR beta V gene segment behaved as functional or pseudogenic. HLA typing covered class I and class II loci at four-digit resolution. A handful of DR-DQ haplotypes were handled as single units for association and clustering because linkage in the cohort was strong. A later genetic analysis took genome-wide SNP genotypes for about 55% of the 666 donors and used that subset as a discovery cohort. The study combined high-throughput TCR immunosequencing, statistical association of individual TCRs with disease status, and machine learning to predict cytomegalovirus infection status. The number of typed donors differed by locus: 629-630 for A, B, C, DRB1 and DQB1; 500 to 550 for DQA1; some 590 for DPA1; and approximately 450 for DPB1. The study was designed to test whether signatures of past pathogen exposure could be identified by cataloging public T cell receptors.

The method behind the library was the immunoSEQ multiplex PCR assay. For the multiplex PCR, a mixture combining 60 forward primers for TCR Vbeta segments and 13 reverse primers for TCR Jbeta segments was used. The CDR3 region of rearranged TCR beta genes was amplified from genomic DNA by a multiplex PCR assay. On the Illumina HiSeq System, the amplified TCR beta libraries were sequenced as 87-base-pair reads. The published analysis was carried out like this. In a later analysis, some 80 million unique TCR beta chains were counted across the roughly 670 repertoires, and roughly 11 million of these chains were shared by at least two donors. A nearest-neighbor algorithm error-corrected the raw reads and collapsed the reads into unique sequences, merging closely related sequences to remove PCR and sequencing errors. CDR3 sequences were aligned to IMGT reference sequences to assign V, D and J gene segments. For a sequence to be retained, a match of at least six nucleotides to both a V gene segment and a J gene segment was required. Rearrangements were classified as productive when the CDR3 lacked stop codons and remained in frame with V and J, and all other rearrangements were classified as non-productive. CDR3 was defined by IMGT convention, running from the second conserved V-encoded cysteine to the conserved J-encoded phenylalanine. The earlier analysis of 500 to 600 of the donors excluded sequences that lacked an unambiguous match to a single V gene segment. An earlier analysis of some 500 of the donors classified V segments as functional when productive rearrangements were above 56.7% and as segregating when the standard deviation between donors was above 5%. To diagnose cytomegalovirus status from the catalog of TCR beta chain sequences, a statistical classification framework was built. In a later analysis, TCR nucleotide sequences were compared against IMGT/GENE-DB human TR gene sequences so that V and J genes could be assigned. A later analysis assigned CDR3 sequences and most-parsimonious VDJ recombination scenarios with the TCRdist pipeline. In a later analysis, every TCR beta chain was defined by the combination of its CDR3 amino acid sequence and its V-gene family, and reads without a unique V-gene family were dropped. To address suspected cross-contamination and a sequencing artifact, a later analysis removed approximately 600 highly shared, low-generation-probability nucleotide sequences. A later analysis calculated a clonal expansion index for each public chain from normalized within-repertoire ranks of inferred template counts. A later analysis computed generation probabilities with a VDJ recombination model fitted to out-of-frame rearrangements, and checked the results against IGoR. Hypergeometric tests were used in a later analysis to score TCR-TCR, TCR-HLA and TCR-CMV co-occurrence, with a repertoire-size bias correction applied to the TCR pairs. In a later analysis, false discovery rates were estimated by permuting HLA or CMV assignments 20 times. In a later analysis, co-occurring TCRs were grouped using DBSCAN, with TCRdist sequence similarity added in when clustering inside HLA-allele-positive subsets. Repertoires with fewer than 30,000 or more than 120,000 public chains were left out of co-occurrence clustering, as were four to six repertoires with anomalous nucleotide sharing. The source is immuneACCESS, and TCRdb retained only in-frame sequences with V and J called. Part of the clones is not carried over; for the studies checked, unresolved V genes explain less than half of this, and the remainder is unexplained. That table supplies the V and J calls and clone size; D and trimming were determined from the DNA. Across this sample there are fewer than 250,000 clones, with 60% to 80% seen only once. Less than 2% of the sample belongs to the ten largest clones.

In total, approximately 700 healthy bone marrow donors made up the cohort. At the time of sampling, all cohort members were nominally healthy, though unrecorded immune exposures were likely present. The donor was CMV seronegative and was included in the group of several hundred seronegative cohort members. Every donor gave a peripheral blood sample, and the peripheral blood mononuclear cells from that sample were used for TCR beta sequencing. The Qiagen DNeasy Blood Extraction Kit was used to extract genomic DNA from the blood cell samples. A remark on this clone: It has no known antigen specificity. Base quality data are lacking; no much larger clone is found one base away. Other DNA sequences from this sample encode an identical CDR3 as well.

The full study reports these points: Linkage disequilibrium might explain the correlated functional status among segregating V segments, but an unknown experimental factor could not be ruled out. A later analysis found that HLA-associated TCR beta chains were more clonally expanded and had lower generation probabilities than equally common non-associated chains. Broadly in line with IMGT annotations, most TCR beta V segments showed up in productive rearrangements about 87% or about 30% of the time in an earlier analysis of around 550 of the donors. The authors suggested that the approach could potentially be generalized to other disease states and immunological phenotypes. In this cohort, only TCR beta chains were sequenced, and detectable features were limited by the absence of alpha or paired-chain data. A cluster of highly shared sequence variants was judged likely to be a technical artifact of the sequencing pipeline. Strong co-occurrence of HLA alleles, especially DR and DQ, made assigning TCR associations to individual alleles difficult. A later analysis associated 16,951 TCR beta sequences with specific HLA alleles at a false discovery rate of 0.05. A later genetic analysis associated a missense DCLRE1C variant with V-gene and J-gene trimming of TCR beta chains, and an independent cohort replicated the association. Because HLA typing was unavailable for some donors at each locus, only the typed subset was used in association tests. Most CMV-associated TCR beta chains appeared to be HLA-restricted in a later analysis, and the HLA associations seemed to be driven largely by CMV exposure. A few of the identified cytomegalovirus-associated TCR beta chains were confirmed in vitro to be specific for cytomegalovirus antigens. A further reported finding was that TCR beta sequences accurately predicted the HLA-A and HLA-B alleles for most subjects in the first cohort. The classifier was reported to diagnose cytomegalovirus status with high specificity and sensitivity in both the original cohort and the validation cohort. In a later analysis, the rate of TCR association differed among HLA loci, with DRB1 alleles having the most associated TCRs and HLA-C alleles having the fewest. CMV serostatus was the only immune exposure information available for the cohort. In the study, approximately 160 TCR beta chains were listed as associated with cytomegalovirus. The earlier analysis of approximately 560 of the donors excluded 15 to 20 rarely observed V segments, including chromosome 9 orphons, because counts were too low. Presence/absence analyses assumed roughly uniform sequencing depth across donors, an assumption that may not hold. While some public TCRs were present in many individuals, most TCR sequences turned up only very rarely across donors. According to a later analysis, parvovirus B19, influenza, CMV and Epstein-Barr virus appeared linked to several top co-occurrence clusters. Some IMGT-functional V segments, including TRBV6-2 and TRBV6-3, could not be told apart with the 87-base-pair reads, so those segments were excluded. According to a later genetic analysis, donors in an Asian-associated ancestry cluster had fewer N-insertions in productive TCRs than the approximately 610-donor mean.

The CDR3 spans 14 residues, from the cysteine through the phenylalanine. Of the read, only the CDR3 DNA is kept; its 42 bases are in frame from base 1. V was cut back by 0 bases and J by 4 bases, leaving a gap of 10 bases between them. Reading the germline V gene gives CDR1 SGHRS and CDR2 YFSETQ. Recombination joined TRBV5-1 with TRBJ1-1, and possibly TRBD1, on 5 matching bases. The origin of this receptor is a male donor in good health and CMV-seronegative. The sequencing sample was made of PBMCs. CDR3 protein: CASSLGQGSTEAFF. The DNA sequence is given as TGCGCCAGCAGCTTGGGGCAGGGAAGCACTGAAGCTTTCTTT.